This T cell receptor beta chain was identified in a study of blood T cell repertoires in COVID-19. Germline values: CDR1 MNHNS, CDR2 SASEGT. V was shortened by 3 bases and J by 5 bases, with 16 bases between the two germline ends. This CDR3 contains 15 residues. The protocol was immunoSEQ multiplex PCR, while the TCRdb copy is restricted to in-frame clones and leaves out a portion. The top ten clones hold roughly 4.7% of a sample with approximately 110,000 clones, around 80% of them seen once. This receptor was obtained from a human donor in a cohort sampled during active or convalescent COVID-19. The sequencing input was peripheral blood. The gene calls are TRBV6-1 and TRBJ1-1; D not certain. This CDR3 is CASSELWSHGTEAFF. The CDR3 DNA reads as TGTGCCAGCAGTGAGTTGTGGTCCCACGGGACTGAAGCTTTCTTT.